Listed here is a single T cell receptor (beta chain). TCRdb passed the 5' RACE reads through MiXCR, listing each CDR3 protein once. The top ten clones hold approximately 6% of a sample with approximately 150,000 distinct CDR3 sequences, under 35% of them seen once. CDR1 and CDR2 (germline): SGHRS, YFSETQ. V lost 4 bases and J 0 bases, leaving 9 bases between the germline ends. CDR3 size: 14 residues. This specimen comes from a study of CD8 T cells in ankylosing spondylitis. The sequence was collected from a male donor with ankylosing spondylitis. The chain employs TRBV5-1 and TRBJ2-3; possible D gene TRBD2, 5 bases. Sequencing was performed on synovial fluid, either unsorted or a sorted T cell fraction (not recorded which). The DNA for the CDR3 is TGCGCCAGCAGCCCAAGGACTAGCACAGATACGCAGTATTTT. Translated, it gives CASSPRTSTDTQYF.